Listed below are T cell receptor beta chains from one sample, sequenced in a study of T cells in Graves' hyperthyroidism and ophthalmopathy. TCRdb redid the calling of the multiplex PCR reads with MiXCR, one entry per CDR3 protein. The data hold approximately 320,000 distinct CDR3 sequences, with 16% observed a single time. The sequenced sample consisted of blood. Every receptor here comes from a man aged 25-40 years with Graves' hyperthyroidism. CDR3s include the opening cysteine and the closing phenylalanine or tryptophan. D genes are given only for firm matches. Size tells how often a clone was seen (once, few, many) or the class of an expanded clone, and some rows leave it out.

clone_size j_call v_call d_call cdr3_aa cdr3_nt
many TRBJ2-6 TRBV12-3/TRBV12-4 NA CASSTSGANVLTF TGTGCCAGCAGTACCTCTGGGGCCAACGTCCTGACTTTC
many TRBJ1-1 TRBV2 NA CASKDTPETEAFF TGTGCCAGCAAGGACACCCCGGAGACTGAAGCTTTCTTT
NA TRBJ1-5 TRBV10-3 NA CAISVGNQPQHF TGTGCCATCAGTGTTGGCAATCAGCCCCAGCATTTT
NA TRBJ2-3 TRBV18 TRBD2 CASSSRLAGSMDTQYF TGTGCCAGCTCATCAAGACTAGCGGGAAGTATGGATACGCAGTATTTT
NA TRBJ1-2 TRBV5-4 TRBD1 CASRPGQSNHYGYTF TGTGCCAGCAGGCCGGGACAGAGTAATCACTATGGCTACACCTTC
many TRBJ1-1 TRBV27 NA CASSPTPRVNTEAFF TGTGCCAGCAGTCCCACCCCGCGGGTGAACACTGAAGCTTTCTTT
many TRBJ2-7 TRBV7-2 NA CASSLERASYEQYF TGTGCCAGCAGCTTAGAGCGGGCCTCCTACGAGCAGTACTTC
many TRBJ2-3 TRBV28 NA CASSLPQGPGPFADTQYF TGTGCCAGCAGTTTACCCCAGGGACCGGGGCCCTTTGCAGATACGCAGTATTTT
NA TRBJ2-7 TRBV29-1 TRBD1 CSVWTGGGEQYF TGCAGCGTTTGGACAGGGGGTGGCGAGCAGTACTTC
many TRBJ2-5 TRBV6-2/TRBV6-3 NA CASSSGIQETQYF TGTGCCAGCAGTTCGGGGATCCAAGAGACCCAGTACTTC
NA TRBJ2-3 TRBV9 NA CASSGGKVDADTQYF TGTGCCAGCAGCGGGGGGAAAGTTGACGCAGATACGCAGTATTTT
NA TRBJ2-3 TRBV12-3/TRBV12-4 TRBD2 CASSVRLAGTDTQYF TGTGCCAGCAGTGTCCGACTAGCGGGCACAGATACGCAGTATTTT
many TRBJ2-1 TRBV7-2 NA CASEGGADEQFF TGTGCCAGCGAGGGGGGCGCGGATGAGCAGTTCTTC
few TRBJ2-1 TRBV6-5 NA CASSYSSGGDEQFF TGTGCCAGCAGTTACTCGTCCGGGGGCGATGAGCAGTTCTTC
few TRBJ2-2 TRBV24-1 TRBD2 CATSDLGGLDTGELFF TGTGCCACCAGTGATTTGGGGGGACTAGACACCGGGGAGCTGTTTTTT
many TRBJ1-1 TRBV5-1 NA CASSLEWGNTEAFF TGCGCCAGCAGCCTCGAGTGGGGGAACACTGAAGCTTTCTTT
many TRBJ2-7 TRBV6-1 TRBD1 CASNPGTVSYEQYF TGTGCCAGTAACCCCGGGACAGTCTCCTACGAGCAGTACTTC
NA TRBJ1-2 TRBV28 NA CASSSLGSTYGYTF TGTGCCAGCAGTTCCCTAGGCAGTACCTATGGCTACACCTTC
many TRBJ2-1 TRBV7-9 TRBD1 CASSLMGQGKPEQFF TGTGCCAGCAGCTTAATGGGACAGGGGAAGCCTGAGCAGTTCTTC
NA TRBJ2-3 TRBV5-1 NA CASRAGATATDTQYF TGCGCCAGCAGGGCAGGGGCTACTGCCACAGATACGCAGTATTTT
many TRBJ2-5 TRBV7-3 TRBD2 CASSSGTSRQETQYF TGTGCCAGCAGCTCTGGGACTAGCCGACAAGAGACCCAGTACTTC
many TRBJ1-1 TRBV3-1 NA CASSPGRGGTFF TGTGCCAGCAGCCCGGGACGGGGTGGAACTTTCTTT
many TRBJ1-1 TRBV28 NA CASTSLNTEAFF TGTGCCAGCACGTCCTTGAACACTGAAGCTTTCTTT
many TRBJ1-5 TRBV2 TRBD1 CASNLQGQGSQPQHF TGTGCCAGCAACTTACAAGGACAGGGGAGTCAGCCCCAGCATTTT
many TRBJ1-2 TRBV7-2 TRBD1 CASGPGGWYGYTF TGTGCCAGCGGACCAGGGGGGTGGTATGGCTACACCTTC
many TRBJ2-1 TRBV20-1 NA CSAGGVPSSYNEQFF TGCAGTGCCGGCGGGGTCCCGAGCTCCTACAATGAGCAGTTCTTC
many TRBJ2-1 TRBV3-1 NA CASSHLFEQFF TGTGCCAGCAGCCACCTCTTTGAGCAGTTCTTC
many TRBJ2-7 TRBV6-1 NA CASRRFATSYEQYF TGTGCCAGCAGGAGGTTTGCGACTTCCTACGAGCAGTACTTC
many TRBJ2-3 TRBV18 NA CASSSRGPSTDTQYF TGTGCCAGCTCTTCCCGAGGTCCCAGCACAGATACGCAGTATTTT
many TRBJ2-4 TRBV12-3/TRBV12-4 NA CASSFPGTHIQYF TGTGCCAGCAGTTTCCCCGGGACTCACATTCAGTACTTC
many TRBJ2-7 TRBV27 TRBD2 CASSLRLAGRGEQYF TGTGCCAGCAGTTTACGTCTAGCGGGGCGTGGCGAGCAGTACTTC